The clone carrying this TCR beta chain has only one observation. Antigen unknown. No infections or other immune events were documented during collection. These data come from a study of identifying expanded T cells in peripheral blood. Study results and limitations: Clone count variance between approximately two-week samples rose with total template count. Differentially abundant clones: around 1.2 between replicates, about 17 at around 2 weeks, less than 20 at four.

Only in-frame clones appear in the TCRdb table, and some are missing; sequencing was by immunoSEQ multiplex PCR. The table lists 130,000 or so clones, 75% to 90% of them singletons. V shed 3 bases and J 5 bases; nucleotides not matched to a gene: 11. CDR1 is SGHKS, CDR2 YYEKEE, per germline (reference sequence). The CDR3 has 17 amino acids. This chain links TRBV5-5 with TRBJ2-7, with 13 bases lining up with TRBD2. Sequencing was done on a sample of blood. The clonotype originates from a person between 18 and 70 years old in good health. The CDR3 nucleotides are TGTGCCAGCAGCTCTGGGACTAGCGGGGTTAGATTCGACGAGCAGTACTTC. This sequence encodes CASSSGTSGVRFDEQYF.